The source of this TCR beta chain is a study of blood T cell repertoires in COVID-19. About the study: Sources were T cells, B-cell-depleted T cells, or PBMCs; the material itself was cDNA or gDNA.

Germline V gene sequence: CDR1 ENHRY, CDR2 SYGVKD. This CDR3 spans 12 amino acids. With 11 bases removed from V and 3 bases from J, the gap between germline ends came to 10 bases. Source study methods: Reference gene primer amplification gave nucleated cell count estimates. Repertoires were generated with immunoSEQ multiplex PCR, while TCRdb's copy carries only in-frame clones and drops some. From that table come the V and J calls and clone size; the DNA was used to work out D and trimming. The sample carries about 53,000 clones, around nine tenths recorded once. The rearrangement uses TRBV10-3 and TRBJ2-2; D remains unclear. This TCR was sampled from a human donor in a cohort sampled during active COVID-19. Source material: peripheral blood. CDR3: CAAEGDTGELFF. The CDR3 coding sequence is TGTGCCGCCGAAGGAGACACCGGGGAGCTGTTTTTT.